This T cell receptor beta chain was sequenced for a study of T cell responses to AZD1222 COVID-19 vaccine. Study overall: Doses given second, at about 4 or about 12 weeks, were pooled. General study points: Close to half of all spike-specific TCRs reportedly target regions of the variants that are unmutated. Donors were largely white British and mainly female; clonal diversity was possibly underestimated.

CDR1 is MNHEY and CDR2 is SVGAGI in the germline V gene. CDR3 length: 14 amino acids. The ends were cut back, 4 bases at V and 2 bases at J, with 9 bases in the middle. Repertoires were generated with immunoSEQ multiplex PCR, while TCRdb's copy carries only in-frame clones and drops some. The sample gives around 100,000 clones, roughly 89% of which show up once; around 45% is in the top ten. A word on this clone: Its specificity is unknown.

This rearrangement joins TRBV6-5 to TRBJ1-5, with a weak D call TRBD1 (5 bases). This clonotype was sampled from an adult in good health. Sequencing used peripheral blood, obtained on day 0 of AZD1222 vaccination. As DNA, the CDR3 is TGTGCCAGCAGTTTCCAGGGCGGCAATCAGCCCCAGCATTTT. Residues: CASSFQGGNQPQHF.